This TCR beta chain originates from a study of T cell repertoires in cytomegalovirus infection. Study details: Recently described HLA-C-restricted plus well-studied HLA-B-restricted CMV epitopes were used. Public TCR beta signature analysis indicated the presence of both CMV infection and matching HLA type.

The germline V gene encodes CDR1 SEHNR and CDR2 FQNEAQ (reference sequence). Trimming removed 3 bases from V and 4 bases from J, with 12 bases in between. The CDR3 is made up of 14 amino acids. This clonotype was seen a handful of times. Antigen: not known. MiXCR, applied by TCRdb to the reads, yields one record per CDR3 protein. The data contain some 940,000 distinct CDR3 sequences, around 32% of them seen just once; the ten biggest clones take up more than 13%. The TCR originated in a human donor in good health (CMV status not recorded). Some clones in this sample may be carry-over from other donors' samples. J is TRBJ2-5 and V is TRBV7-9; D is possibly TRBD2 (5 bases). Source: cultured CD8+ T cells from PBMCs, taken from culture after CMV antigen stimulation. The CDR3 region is CASSFRPAGETQYF. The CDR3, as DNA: TGTGCCAGCAGCTTCCGCCCTGCGGGAGAGACCCAGTACTTC.